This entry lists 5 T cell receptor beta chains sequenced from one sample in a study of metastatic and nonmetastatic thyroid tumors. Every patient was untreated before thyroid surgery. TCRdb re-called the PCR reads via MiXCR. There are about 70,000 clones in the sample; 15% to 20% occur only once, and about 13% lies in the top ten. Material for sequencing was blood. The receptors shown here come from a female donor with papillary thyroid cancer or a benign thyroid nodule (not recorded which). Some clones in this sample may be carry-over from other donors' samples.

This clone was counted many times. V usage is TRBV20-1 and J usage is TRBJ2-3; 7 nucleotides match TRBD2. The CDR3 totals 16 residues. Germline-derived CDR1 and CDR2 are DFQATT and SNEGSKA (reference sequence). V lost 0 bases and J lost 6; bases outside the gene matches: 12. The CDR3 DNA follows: TGCAGTGCTAGAGATTTGGGGGGGACCGGGGGTGATACGCAGTATTTT. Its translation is CSARDLGGTGGDTQYF.

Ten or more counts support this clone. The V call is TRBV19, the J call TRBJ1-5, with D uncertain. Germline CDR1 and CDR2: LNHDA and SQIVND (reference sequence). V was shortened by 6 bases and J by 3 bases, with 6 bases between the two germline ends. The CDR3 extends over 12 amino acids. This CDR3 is CASSLINQPQHF. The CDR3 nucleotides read TGTGCCAGTAGCCTAATCAATCAGCCCCAGCATTTT.

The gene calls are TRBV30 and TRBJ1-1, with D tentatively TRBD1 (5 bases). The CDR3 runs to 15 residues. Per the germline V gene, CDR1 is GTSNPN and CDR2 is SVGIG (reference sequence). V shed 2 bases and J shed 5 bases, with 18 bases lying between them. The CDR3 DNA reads TGTGCCTGGAGTTCGACACAGGTTGCGGAAACTGAAGCTTTCTTT. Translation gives CAWSSTQVAETEAFF. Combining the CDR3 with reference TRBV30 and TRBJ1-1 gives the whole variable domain SQTIHQWPATLVQPVGSPLSLECTVEGTSNPNLYWYRQAAGRGLQLLFYSVGIGQISSEVPQNLSASRPQDRQFILSSKKLLLSDSGFYLCAWSSTQVAETEAFFGQGTRLTVV.

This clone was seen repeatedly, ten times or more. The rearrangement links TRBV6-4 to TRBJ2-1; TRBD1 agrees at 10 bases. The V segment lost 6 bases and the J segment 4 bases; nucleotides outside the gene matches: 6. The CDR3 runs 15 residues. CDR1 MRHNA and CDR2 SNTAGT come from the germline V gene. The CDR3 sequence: CASSPWDRGYNEQFF. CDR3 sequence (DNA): TGTGCCAGCAGCCCCTGGGACAGGGGATACAATGAGCAGTTCTTC.

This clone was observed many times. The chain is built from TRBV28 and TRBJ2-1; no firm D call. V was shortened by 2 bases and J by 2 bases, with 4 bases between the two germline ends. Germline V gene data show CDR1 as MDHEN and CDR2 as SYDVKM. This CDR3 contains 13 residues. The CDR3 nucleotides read TGTGCCAGCAGTTTACAGCCCTACAATGAGCAGTTCTTC. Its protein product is CASSLQPYNEQFF.